This T cell receptor beta chain was identified in a study of T cell responses to AZD1222 COVID-19 vaccine. Study-wide points: Repertoires were sampled only after the peak T cell response.

Comment on this clone: Its antigen is currently unknown.

TCRdb's table, derived via immunoSEQ multiplex PCR, lists solely in-frame clones and lacks some. The sample has 150,000 to 200,000 clones; just under 95% are singletons. The material sequenced was peripheral blood, taken on day 0 of AZD1222 vaccination. The source of this sequence is an adult in good health.

CDR3 nucleotides: TGTGCCAGCAGCCAAGATTTTGACGCGGGACTAGCGGGGGGTGAGTCCTACAATGAGCAGTTCTTC. Its translation is CASSQDFDAGLAGGESYNEQFF. This sequence joins TRBV4-2 and TRBJ2-1; TRBD2 agrees at 15 bases. This CDR3 contains 22 residues. Germline trimming cut 0 bases from V and 1 base from J; bases unmatched to any gene: 13. CDR1 LGHNA and CDR2 YNFKEQ come from the germline V gene.